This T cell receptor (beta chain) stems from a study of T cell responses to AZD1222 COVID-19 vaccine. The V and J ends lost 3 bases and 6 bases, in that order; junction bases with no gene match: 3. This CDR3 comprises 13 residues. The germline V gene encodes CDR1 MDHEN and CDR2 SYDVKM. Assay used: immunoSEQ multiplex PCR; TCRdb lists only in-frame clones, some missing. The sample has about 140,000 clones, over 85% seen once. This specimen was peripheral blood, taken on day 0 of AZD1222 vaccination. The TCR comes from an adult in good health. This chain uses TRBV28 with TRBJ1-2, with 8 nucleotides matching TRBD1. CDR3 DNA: TGTGCCAGCAGTTTGACAGGGGAAAATGGCTACACCTTC. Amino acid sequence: CASSLTGENGYTF.